The source of this T cell receptor (beta chain) is a study of shared clonotypes between healthy human individuals. Turning to the study itself: Per-donor plates numbered three CD4 naive, three CD4 memory, two CD8 naive and one CD8 memory.

General study points: Memory subsets generally showed smaller estimated richness than naive subsets did.

About this clone itself: What it recognizes is unknown. Other DNA sequences from this sample encode an identical CDR3 as well.

V was pared by 4 bases and J by 5 bases, with 8 bases between. Germline CDR1 and CDR2: SGDLS and YYNGEE. There are 12 residues in the CDR3. The data were produced by immunoSEQ multiplex PCR, yet TCRdb's version contains in-frame clones alone and is incomplete. This sample has a few million clones, with roughly 93% found just once. The specimen was naive CD4+ T cells from PBMCs. Subset indicated: CD45RA+ positively selected. The source of this sequence is a man between 18 and 29 years old in good health. Some clones in this sample may be carry-over from other donors' samples. V is TRBV9 and J is TRBJ2-3; D remains ambiguous. Here the CDR3 DNA reads TGTGCCAGCAGCCCCTCGGGAGATACGCAGTATTTT. The encoded protein is CASSPSGDTQYF. The variable domain in full, completed from reference TRBV9 and TRBJ2-3, reads DSGVTQTPKHLITATGQRVTLRCSPRSGDLSVYWYQQSLDQGLQFLIQYYNGEERAKGNILERFSAQQFPDLHSELNLSSLELGDSALYFCASSPSGDTQYFGPGTRLTVL.